These 20 T cell receptor beta chains were all obtained from the same sample, sequenced in a study of PD-1 blockade in classical Hodgkin lymphoma. Measured with immunoSEQ multiplex PCR; TCRdb has only the in-frame clones, and not every one. The table has tens of thousands of clones, around 80% seen once. Each patient's relapse followed autologous stem cell transplantation, and brentuximab vedotin exposure varied. The sequenced sample was peripheral blood mononuclear cells (PBMCs), obtained before the second cycle of nivolumab. The receptor set was obtained from a human donor with classical Hodgkin lymphoma.

V gene TRBV7-2 combines with J gene TRBJ1-4; TRBD1 is a possible D gene (5 bases). The CDR3 length is 15 residues. The V gene's germline CDR1 is SGHTA and CDR2 FQGNSA. Trimming stripped 1 base from V and 9 bases from J, with 15 bases between. CDR3 sequence (DNA): TGTGCCAGCAGCTTAGGCCCCGACAGTTCTCAAAAACTGTTTTTT. Translation gives CASSLGPDSSQKLFF.

This chain connects TRBV6-1 to TRBJ2-1, with 8 bases that match TRBD2. The CDR3 loop spans 19 amino acids. Unmatched junction bases numbered 14, after V lost 0 bases and J lost 4 bases. Germline V CDR1 and CDR2: MNHNS, SASEGT. The CDR3 coding sequence is TGTGCCAGCAGTGAAGCCCTCTCCCCAGCGGGGGTACAATACAATGAGCAGTTCTTC. Its protein is CASSEALSPAGVQYNEQFF.

The V and J genes are TRBV11-2 and TRBJ2-1; 10 bases are a match to TRBD2. The CDR3 totals 15 residues. Trimming removed 5 bases from V and 4 bases from J; junction bases left unmatched: 5. The germline V gene encodes CDR1 SGHAT and CDR2 FQNNGV. The CDR3 DNA sequence: TGTGCCAGCAGCCTAGGGACTAGCGTATACAATGAGCAGTTCTTC. Translation gives CASSLGTSVYNEQFF.

The chain has TRBV6-5 and TRBJ1-2; D ambiguous. The V gene lost 4 bases and the J gene lost 8 bases, with 11 bases spanning the gap. The germline V gene has CDR1 MNHEY and CDR2 SVGAGI. The CDR3 loop spans 12 amino acids. The CDR3 DNA follows: TGTGCCAGCAGTTCACTCGGAGGGGGCTACACCTTC. It is translated as CASSSLGGGYTF.

CDR3 amino acids: CASSPGGAGGFYEQYF. CDR3 bases: TGTGCCAGCAGCCCCGGGGGAGCGGGGGGGTTCTACGAGCAGTACTTC. The chain uses TRBV5-8 and TRBJ2-7; 10 nucleotides align to TRBD2. Per germline, CDR1 SGHTS and CDR2 YDEGEE. The CDR3 runs to 16 residues. The V segment lost 4 bases and the J segment 3 bases; nucleotides outside the gene matches: 10.

This chain links TRBV7-9 with TRBJ1-2, with D possibly matching TRBD1 (6 bases). Germline lookup yields CDR1 SEHNR and CDR2 FQNEAQ (reference sequence). CDR3 size: 15 residues. V lost 4 bases and J lost 5, with 17 bases in between. This CDR3 is CASSSSGATGYGYTF. The DNA of the CDR3 is TGTGCCAGCAGCTCTTCAGGGGCGACTGGGTATGGCTACACCTTC.

This clone appeared once. The chain couples TRBV11-3 to TRBJ2-3; D could derive from TRBD1 or TRBD2 (5 bases each). V was trimmed by 4 bases and J by 0 bases, leaving 8 bases between them. This CDR3 is built from 14 residues. Germline CDR1 reads SGHNT; CDR2 reads YENEEA. The CDR3 region has the DNA TGTGCCAGCAGCTGGGGACGTAGCACAGATACGCAGTATTTT. Translation gives CASSWGRSTDTQYF.

This sequence joins TRBV5-1 and TRBJ2-7; D remains unclear. CDR3 length: 14 residues. The ends were cut back, 0 bases at V and 0 bases at J, with 7 bases in the middle. CDR1 is SGHRS, CDR2 YFSETQ, per germline. The CDR3 is CASSLDPSSYEQYF. In DNA, the CDR3 is TGCGCCAGCAGCTTGGATCCGAGCTCCTACGAGCAGTACTTC. Full variable domain (remainder filled in from reference TRBV5-1 and TRBJ2-7): KAGVTQTPRYLIKTRGQQVTLSCSPISGHRSVSWYQQTPGQGLQFLFEYFSETQRNKGNFPGRFSGRQFSNSRSEMNVSTLELGDSALYLCASSLDPSSYEQYFGPGTRLTVT.

J is TRBJ1-4 and V is TRBV7-9; no definite D call. The CDR3 runs 14 residues. Germline-derived CDR1 and CDR2 are SEHNR and FQNEAQ (reference sequence). Trimming shortened V by 2 bases and J by 5 bases, and 9 bases separated the two germline ends. The CDR3 spells CASSLWAVNEKLFF. The CDR3 DNA reads TGTGCCAGCAGCTTATGGGCAGTAAATGAAAAACTGTTTTTT.

The V and J genes are TRBV11-2 and TRBJ2-7; D remains ambiguous. The CDR3 runs 14 residues. In germline, CDR1 is SGHAT, CDR2 FQNNGV. Trimming removed 5 bases from V and 2 bases from J, with 13 bases in between. In nucleotides, the CDR3 is TGTGCCAGCAGCCTAACCTGGGGTACCTACGAGCAGTACTTC. Amino acid sequence: CASSLTWGTYEQYF.

The CDR3 coding sequence is TGTGCCAGCTCATCCAGTGGGGGAACCGGGGAGCTGTTTTTT. Its protein product is CASSSSGGTGELFF. The chain carries TRBV18 and TRBJ2-2; D is perhaps TRBD1 or TRBD2 (5 bases each). Trimming pared 5 bases from V and 5 bases from J, leaving 12 bases between. Germline values: CDR1 KGHSH, CDR2 LQKENI. This CDR3 spans 14 amino acids.

The rearrangement uses TRBV27 and TRBJ2-7; the D gene could be TRBD1 or TRBD2 (5 bases each). The CDR3 is made up of 14 amino acids. Trimming took 5 bases from V and 3 from J, leaving 14 bases between them. Per germline, CDR1 MNHEY and CDR2 SMNVEV (reference sequence). CDR3 region: CASSPPGRGYEQYF. The CDR3 coding sequence is TGTGCCAGCAGTCCGCCGGGACGCGGCTACGAGCAGTACTTC.

A remark on this clone: Different DNA sequences within this sample yield the same CDR3. The V call is TRBV19, the J call TRBJ1-1; D call uncertain. Germline V lookup: CDR1 LNHDA, CDR2 SQIVND (reference sequence). This CDR3 has 13 residues. Trimming took off 3 bases at V and 3 bases at J, with 8 bases between the two ends. The CDR3 loop is CASSIGGHTEAFF. DNA of the CDR3: TGTGCCAGTAGTATTGGCGGGCACACTGAAGCTTTCTTT.

J is TRBJ2-3 and V is TRBV27; D is unclear. The CDR3 runs to 16 residues. Trimming took 5 bases from V and 2 from J, leaving 17 bases between them. Germline V gene sequence: CDR1 MNHEY, CDR2 SMNVEV (reference sequence). The CDR3 spells CASSIRTPALTDTQYF. Here the CDR3 DNA reads TGTGCCAGCAGTATAAGGACGCCAGCCCTCACAGATACGCAGTATTTT.

The rearrangement joins TRBV5-1 to TRBJ2-7; D unresolved. Germline assignment: CDR1 SGHRS and CDR2 YFSETQ. Trimming shortened V by 1 base and J by 3 bases, and 2 bases separated the two germline ends. This CDR3 contains 11 residues. CDR3: CASSLYYEQYF. Here the CDR3 DNA reads TGCGCCAGCAGCTTGTACTACGAGCAGTACTTC.

The V call is TRBV5-4, the J call TRBJ2-5; D gene unclear. The closer fit of TRBJ2-7 to the DNA end suggests the J call may be wrong. The CDR3 runs to 13 residues. Germline loops: CDR1 SGHNT, CDR2 YYREEE (reference sequence). The CDR3 spells CASSPGLNYEQYF. Written as DNA, the CDR3 is TGTGCCAGCAGCCCCGGGTTAAACTACGAGCAGTACTTC.

This clone came up once. This chain uses TRBV7-9 with TRBJ2-3; D possibly matches TRBD1 or TRBD2 (6 bases each). Trimming removed 1 base from V and 6 bases from J, with 11 bases in between. Germline V gene sequence: CDR1 SEHNR, CDR2 FQNEAQ (reference sequence). The CDR3 runs to 14 residues. The CDR3 DNA is TGTGCCAGCAGCTTAGTCGTGGGGGGCGATACGCAGTATTTT. Encoded protein: CASSLVVGGDTQYF.

The chain uses TRBV6-5 and TRBJ1-2; D is undetermined. The CDR3 is 15 amino acids. Trimming took 0 bases from V and 2 from J, leaving 10 bases between them. Germline V gives CDR1 MNHEY, CDR2 SVGAGI. CDR3 in amino acids: CASSYSLETNYGYTF. CDR3 coding DNA: TGTGCCAGCAGTTACTCGTTAGAGACAAACTATGGCTACACCTTC.

The V and J genes are TRBV6-6 and TRBJ2-7, with 8 bases that match TRBD1. Germline lookup yields CDR1 MNHNY and CDR2 SVGAGI (reference sequence). V dropped 5 bases and J dropped 7; count of bases not matched to a gene: 4. The CDR3 sequence is 12 residues long. CDR3 sequence (DNA): TGTGCCAGCAGTGACAGGGGAAGAGAGCAGTACTTC. It codes for CASSDRGREQYF.

V usage is TRBV4-1 and J usage is TRBJ2-4, with D perhaps matching TRBD1 or TRBD2 (5 bases each). This CDR3 has 16 residues. Trimming removed 4 bases from V and 3 bases from J, with 16 bases in between. Germline lookup yields CDR1 MGHRA and CDR2 YSYEKL. The CDR3: CASSPGLVRDKNIQYF. In nucleotides, the CDR3 is TGCGCCAGCAGCCCGGGGCTAGTCAGGGACAAAAACATTCAGTACTTC.